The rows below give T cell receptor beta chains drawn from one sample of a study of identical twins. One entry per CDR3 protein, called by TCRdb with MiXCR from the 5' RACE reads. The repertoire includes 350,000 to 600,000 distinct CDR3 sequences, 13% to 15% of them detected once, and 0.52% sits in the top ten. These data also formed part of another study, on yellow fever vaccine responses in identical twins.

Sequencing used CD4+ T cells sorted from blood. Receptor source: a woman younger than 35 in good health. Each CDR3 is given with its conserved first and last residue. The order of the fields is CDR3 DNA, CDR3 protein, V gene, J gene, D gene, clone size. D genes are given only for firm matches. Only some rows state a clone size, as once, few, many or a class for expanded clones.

TGCGCCAGCAGCGCCGGACAGGGGGCGTCCGGGGAGCTGTTTTTT	CASSAGQGASGELFF	TRBV5-1	TRBJ2-2	TRBD1	few
TGCAGCGCCCGGGCTCCCGGGGAGCTGTTTTTT	CSARAPGELFF	TRBV29-1	TRBJ2-2	NA	NA
TGTGCCAGCTCACCACCTCCAGGTGCCCCCTCTGGGGCCAACGTCCTGACTTTC	CASSPPPGAPSGANVLTF	TRBV18	TRBJ2-6	NA	few
TGTGCCAGCAGCTTAGTAACTAGCGCCTACACAGATACGCAGTATTTT	CASSLVTSAYTDTQYF	TRBV7-6	TRBJ2-3	TRBD2	NA
TGTGCCAGCAGCCTGACAGGGGTGATCGGTGGCTACACCTTC	CASSLTGVIGGYTF	TRBV12-3/TRBV12-4	TRBJ1-2	TRBD1	many
TGTGCCAGCTCCCGGATGGACCGAGACACAGATACGCAGTATTTT	CASSRMDRDTDTQYF	TRBV28	TRBJ2-3	NA	NA
TGTGCCAGCAGCCCCGACGACAGGGGCAATGAGCAGTTCTTC	CASSPDDRGNEQFF	TRBV5-6	TRBJ2-1	TRBD1	few
TGTGCCTGGAAAAGGGCGGGAGCGTACGAGCAGTACTTC	CAWKRAGAYEQYF	TRBV30	TRBJ2-7	TRBD2	NA
TGCAGCGCGGTGTCCGGGAGCATTTTGTACGAGCAGTACTTC	CSAVSGSILYEQYF	TRBV29-1	TRBJ2-7	NA	few
TGTGCCAGCAGCCTGGCGGGGCGCGGGAATTCACCCCTCCACTTT	CASSLAGRGNSPLHF	TRBV9	TRBJ1-6	NA	NA
TGCAGCGTTGCGAGACTAGCGGGAGCCAATGAGCAGTTCTTC	CSVARLAGANEQFF	TRBV29-1	TRBJ2-1	TRBD2	few
TGTGCCAGCAGCGCGGGACAGTCCAACTATGGCTACACCTTC	CASSAGQSNYGYTF	TRBV7-9	TRBJ1-2	TRBD1	NA
TGCGCCAGCAGCTCGGGACTAGCGGGTGCCAAAAACATTCAGTACTTC	CASSSGLAGAKNIQYF	TRBV5-1	TRBJ2-4	TRBD2	NA
TGTGCCAGCAGTTTAGCCCGTATCTATGAGCAGTTCTTC	CASSLARIYEQFF	TRBV12-3/TRBV12-4	TRBJ2-1	NA	few
TGTGCCAGCAGCGTAAATGTTTTCGGGGACACCGGGGAGCTGTTTTTT	CASSVNVFGDTGELFF	TRBV9	TRBJ2-2	NA	NA
TGTGCCAGCAGTTACTCGCCGGGGTTCTACGAGCAGTACTTC	CASSYSPGFYEQYF	TRBV6-5	TRBJ2-7	NA	NA
TGTGCCAGCAGCATGGCCGAGCAGGGGGACTACGAGCAGTACTTC	CASSMAEQGDYEQYF	TRBV21-1	TRBJ2-7	NA	few
TGTGCCAGCAGCTTAAGGCCCCGAGCGAAGTTCTTC	CASSLRPRAKFF	TRBV7-2	TRBJ2-1	NA	NA
TGCAGTGCGTCCAGGACAAAAGAGACCCAGTACTTC	CSASRTKETQYF	TRBV20-1	TRBJ2-5	NA	NA
TGTGCCAGCAGCCCAACGCCCGCAGGAATTAACTATGGCTACACCTTC	CASSPTPAGINYGYTF	TRBV7-2	TRBJ1-2	NA	NA
TGCAGTGCTAGACTAGCGGGAAGGGCAGATACGCAGTATTTT	CSARLAGRADTQYF	TRBV20-1	TRBJ2-3	TRBD2	NA
TGTGCCATCAGTTACTCGAGACTAACGGAGACCCAGTACTTC	CAISYSRLTETQYF	TRBV6-5	TRBJ2-5	NA	NA